The 32 T cell receptor beta chains presented below share a single source sample, sequenced in a study of blood T cell repertoires in COVID-19. Libraries were prepared by immunoSEQ multiplex PCR; TCRdb keeps only in-frame clonotypes and omits some of them. The data show 200,000 to 250,000 clones, about 90% seen once. The material sequenced was peripheral blood. These receptors came from a woman under 30 who had recovered from COVID-19.

V usage is TRBV14 and J usage is TRBJ2-5, with 12 bases identical to TRBD2. The V and J ends lost 2 bases and 5 bases, in that order; junction bases with no gene match: 12. Germline CDR1 is SGHDN and CDR2 is FVKESK. There are 18 residues in the CDR3. CDR3 sequence: CASSQPSLGLAGWETQYF. The CDR3, as DNA: TGTGCCAGCAGCCAACCTTCCCTCGGACTAGCGGGATGGGAGACCCAGTACTTC.

The chain links TRBV7-9 to TRBJ1-2; a weak D match, TRBD1 (6 bases). This CDR3 contains 13 residues. Germline V gene lookup returns CDR1 SEHNR and CDR2 FQNEAQ (reference sequence). V lost 7 bases to trimming and J lost 7 bases, with 16 bases between them. Written as DNA, the CDR3 is TGTGCCAGCACCCCCTCAGGGGTAGGTGGCTACACCTTC. It specifies CASTPSGVGGYTF.

The gene calls are TRBV6-4 and TRBJ1-6, with 10 bases lining up with TRBD1. This CDR3 has 15 amino acids. Germline CDR1 is MRHNA and CDR2 is SNTAGT. V shed 6 bases, J shed 5 bases, and the junction held 4 bases outside the gene matches. In DNA form, the CDR3 reads TGTGCCAGCAGACCGGGACAGGGGAATAATTCACCCCTCCACTTT. This codes for CASRPGQGNNSPLHF.

This clone occurred once. The rearrangement uses TRBV7-3 and TRBJ2-1; 11 bases agree with TRBD2. Germline values: CDR1 SGHTA, CDR2 FQGTGA. Germline trimming cut 3 bases from V and 4 bases from J; bases unmatched to any gene: 2. The CDR3 length is 15 residues. The CDR3 DNA is TGTGCCAGCAGCTTTAGCGGGGGGGCGTACAATGAGCAGTTCTTC. It yields the protein CASSFSGGAYNEQFF.

The CDR3 DNA is TGTGCCAGCTCCTCCACTAGCTATAACTCCTACGAGCAGTACTTC. Translation gives CASSSTSYNSYEQYF. V and J are TRBV18 and TRBJ2-7; perhaps TRBD2 as D (6 bases). Deletions cut 6 bases from V and 0 bases from J, with 15 bases between. The CDR3 loop spans 15 amino acids. Germline CDR1 and CDR2: KGHSH and LQKENI.

The chain joins TRBV5-5 to TRBJ2-2; the D gene is possibly TRBD1 (5 bases). Trimming took off 4 bases at V and 5 bases at J, with 18 bases between the two ends. This CDR3 is 16 amino acids long. The germline CDR1 and CDR2 sequences are SGHKS and YYEKEE (reference sequence). The CDR3 reads CASSDSDTVITGELFF. The CDR3 nucleotides read TGTGCCAGCAGCGATTCGGACACCGTGATTACCGGGGAGCTGTTTTTT.

The J gene is TRBJ1-2, the V gene TRBV5-1; D possibly corresponds to TRBD1 (5 bases). The CDR3 is 17 amino acids. V lost 1 base to trimming and J lost 4 bases, with 20 bases between them. Per germline, CDR1 SGHRS and CDR2 YFSETQ. This chain's CDR3 is CASSLLGLNTLSYGYTF. As DNA, the CDR3 is TGCGCCAGCAGCTTGTTGGGACTGAACACCCTGAGCTATGGCTACACCTTC.

The chain uses TRBV5-1 and TRBJ1-1; 9 nucleotides match TRBD1. The J segment lost 4 bases and the V segment lost 3 bases, leaving 10 bases of the junction unmatched. CDR1 is SGHRS and CDR2 is YFSETQ in the germline V gene. The CDR3 spans 16 residues. The DNA for the CDR3 is TGCGCCAGCAGCTCGGCGGGACAGGGAAGGGGCACTGAAGCTTTCTTT. Translating gives CASSSAGQGRGTEAFF.

V usage is TRBV14 and J usage is TRBJ2-1, with TRBD2 matching over 7 bases. J was trimmed by 1 base and V by 4 bases; bases with no gene match: 4. The length of the CDR3 is 15 residues. Germline V gives CDR1 SGHDN, CDR2 FVKESK. For the CDR3, the DNA is TGTGCCAGCAGCCCCCTAGCGGCTTCCTACAATGAGCAGTTCTTC. It encodes CASSPLAASYNEQFF.

V and J are TRBV11-3 and TRBJ2-3; 9 nucleotides line up with TRBD2. Germline V lookup: CDR1 SGHNT, CDR2 YENEEA. After removal of 0 bases from V and 6 bases from J, the junction contained 4 bases not matched to a gene. The CDR3 consists of 15 residues. The CDR3 sequence: CASSLDSGRQDTQYF. The CDR3 DNA reads as TGTGCCAGCAGCTTAGATAGCGGGAGACAGGATACGCAGTATTTT. Supplemented by reference TRBV11-3 and TRBJ2-3, the full variable domain reads EAGVVQSPRYKIIEKKQPVAFWCNPISGHNTLYWYLQNLGQGPELLIRYENEEAVDDSQLPKDRFSAERLKGVDSTLKIQPAELGDSAVYLCASSLDSGRQDTQYFGPGTRLTVL.

This sequence joins TRBV14 and TRBJ1-2; tentative D call: TRBD1 (5 bases). CDR1 is SGHDN and CDR2 is FVKESK in the germline V gene. V lost 4 bases and J 2 bases, leaving 14 bases between the germline ends. The CDR3 extends over 15 amino acids. The CDR3 region has the DNA TGTGCCAGCAGCCTCATTGGGGGGACCAACTATGGCTACACCTTC. This encodes CASSLIGGTNYGYTF.

The rearrangement joins TRBV7-7 to TRBJ2-1; D ambiguous. This CDR3 is built from 13 residues. CDR1 SSHAT and CDR2 FNYEAQ come from the germline V gene (reference sequence). V was trimmed by 3 bases and J by 4 bases, leaving 7 bases between them. The CDR3 here is CASSLSNYNEQFF. The CDR3 nucleotides are TGTGCCAGCAGCTTGTCCAATTACAATGAGCAGTTCTTC.

The chain carries TRBV6-6 and TRBJ2-1; tentative D call: TRBD2 (5 bases). The CDR3 loop spans 14 amino acids. V lost 7 bases to trimming and J lost 4 bases, with 14 bases between them. From germline, CDR1 is MNHNY and CDR2 SVGAGI (reference sequence). Here the CDR3 DNA reads TGTGCCAGCACCTCTGAGGGAGCATACAATGAGCAGTTCTTC. As protein: CASTSEGAYNEQFF.

The genes are TRBV12-3 or TRBV12-4 and TRBJ1-6; D perhaps matches TRBD1 (6 bases). The germline V and J ends were trimmed by 6 bases and 8 bases, with 11 bases remaining between them. The CDR3 consists of 13 residues. In nucleotides, the CDR3 is TGTGCCAGCAGGGCCCGACAGGATTCACCCCTCCACTTT. This sequence encodes CASRARQDSPLHF.

About this clone: The sample carries other DNA sequences with the same CDR3. This chain connects TRBV9 to TRBJ2-1; D perhaps matches TRBD2 (7 bases). This CDR3 has 14 amino acids. The V end lost 0 bases, the J end lost 6 bases, and 10 bases lay between the germline ends. In germline, CDR1 is SGDLS, CDR2 YYNGEE. CDR3 in amino acids: CASSVEGGGNEQFF. The DNA for the CDR3 is TGTGCCAGCAGCGTAGAGGGAGGGGGCAATGAGCAGTTCTTC.

The gene calls are TRBV2 and TRBJ1-2; 12 bases map to TRBD1. The trim removed 7 bases at V and 4 bases at J, leaving 7 bases unmatched. This CDR3 spans 15 amino acids. Germline loops: CDR1 SNHLY, CDR2 FYNNEI. This CDR3 is CASISGTGGGYGYTF. CDR3 in DNA: TGTGCCAGCATTTCTGGGACAGGGGGCGGCTATGGCTACACCTTC.

CDR3: CASSPKVLGQGENIQYF. The DNA for the CDR3 is TGCGCCAGCAGCCCAAAGGTCCTGGGACAGGGAGAAAACATTCAGTACTTC. J is TRBJ2-4 and V is TRBV4-1; 9 nucleotides match TRBD1. The CDR3 length is 17 residues. Trimming at V came to 4 bases and at J to 5 bases, leaving 12 bases not matched to a gene. Germline CDR1 and CDR2: MGHRA and YSYEKL.

This chain uses TRBV9 with TRBJ2-5, with 8 bases matching TRBD2. After removal of 0 bases from V and 6 bases from J, the junction contained 4 bases not matched to a gene. The CDR3 covers 14 residues. Germline CDR1 reads SGDLS; CDR2 reads YYNGEE. The CDR3 here is CASSVDGRAQTQYF. CDR3 bases: TGTGCCAGCAGCGTAGACGGGAGGGCACAGACCCAGTACTTC.

This clone was seen a few times. V and J are TRBV12-3 or TRBV12-4 and TRBJ2-1; perhaps TRBD1 as D (5 bases). The CDR3 totals 12 residues. The V and J ends lost 6 bases and 7 bases respectively, with 10 bases between them. CDR3 residues: CASRDQGNEQFF. The CDR3, as DNA: TGTGCCAGCAGAGATCAGGGAAATGAGCAGTTCTTC.

This chain uses TRBV7-2 with TRBJ2-1, with D maybe TRBD2 (6 bases). Trimming removed 1 base at V and 7 bases at J, with 11 bases between. Germline CDR1 reads SGHTA; CDR2 reads FQGNSA. This CDR3 has 14 amino acids. The CDR3 region has the DNA TGTGCCAGCAGCTTAGGGACTACCCCTAATGAGCAGTTCTTC. The encoded protein is CASSLGTTPNEQFF.

The gene calls are TRBV2 and TRBJ1-2, with D tentatively TRBD1 (5 bases). The CDR3 has 14 amino acids. CDR1 and CDR2 (germline): SNHLY, FYNNEI. Trimming pared 6 bases from V and 3 bases from J, leaving 14 bases between. The CDR3 protein is CASSVDSADYGYTF. CDR3 DNA sequence: TGTGCCAGCAGCGTAGACAGCGCAGACTATGGCTACACCTTC.

The chain combines TRBV7-9 with TRBJ2-1; D is possibly TRBD2 (6 bases). V gave up 4 bases and J gave up 0 bases, with 10 bases separating them. The CDR3 has 15 residues. Looked up from germline, CDR1 is SEHNR and CDR2 is FQNEAQ (reference sequence). The CDR3, as DNA: TGTGCCAGCAGCTCCCCGGGGGTCTCCTACAATGAGCAGTTCTTC. Its protein is CASSSPGVSYNEQFF.

The rearrangement uses TRBV6-7 and TRBJ1-2, with 8 bases that match TRBD1. TRBV6-7 carries the ORF label, with uncertain function. The CDR3 extends over 14 amino acids. Trimming removed 6 bases from V and 1 base from J; junction bases left unmatched: 4. The CDR3 is CASSWDRFNYGYTF. CDR3 nucleotide sequence: TGTGCCAGCAGCTGGGACAGGTTTAACTATGGCTACACCTTC.

CDR3 amino acids: CASSESSTESNTGELFF. The CDR3 DNA reads TGCGCCAGCAGTGAGTCTAGTACAGAATCGAACACCGGGGAGCTGTTTTTT. This chain joins TRBV10-1 and TRBJ2-2; D unresolved. Between the trimmed V and J ends, which lost 0 bases and 0 bases, there was a span of 11 bases. The CDR3 runs 17 residues. From germline, CDR1 is WNHNN and CDR2 SYGVQD (reference sequence).

The chain joins TRBV7-6 to TRBJ1-3; no firm D call. Trimming left V 4 bases short and J 0 bases short, with 10 bases between. The germline gives CDR1 SGHVS, CDR2 FNYEAQ. The CDR3 sequence is 15 residues long. CDR3 nucleotide sequence: TGTGCCAGCAGCTCTCGTTCTAGCTCTGGAAACACCATATATTTT. Translated: CASSSRSSSGNTIYF.

V usage is TRBV21-1 and J usage is TRBJ2-7; whether TRBD1, the table's D call, matches the DNA was not checked. TRBV21-1 is annotated as a pseudogene. This CDR3 has 14 residues. CDR3: CASTPGTGIYEQYF. The CDR3 coding sequence is TGTGCCAGCACGCCCGGGACAGGGATCTACGAGCAGTACTTC.

The J gene is TRBJ2-2, the V gene TRBV13; the D gene is possibly TRBD2 (6 bases). Germline V gene data show CDR1 as PRHDT and CDR2 as FYEKMQ (reference sequence). The CDR3 is 16 residues long. V lost 7 bases and J lost 2, with 17 bases in between. The chain's CDR3 is CASMGGKIINTGELFF. For the CDR3, the DNA is TGTGCCAGCATGGGGGGAAAAATAATTAACACCGGGGAGCTGTTTTTT.

This chain connects TRBV11-1 to TRBJ1-1; 7 nucleotides agree with TRBD1. The CDR3 contains 14 residues. Germline CDR1 reads SGHAT; CDR2 reads FQDESV (reference sequence). V gave up 1 base and J gave up 6 bases; unmatched junction bases: 5. This chain's CDR3 is CASSLVGGLSEAFF. The CDR3 coding sequence is TGTGCCAGCAGCTTAGTAGGGGGCCTTTCTGAAGCTTTCTTT.

In this sample, this clone turned up once. DNA for the CDR3: TGTGCCAGCAGATCTAGCCTCTACAATGAGCAGTTCTTC. Translated: CASRSSLYNEQFF. The chain has TRBV3-1 (or the pseudogene TRBV3-2) and TRBJ2-1; D is perhaps TRBD2 (5 bases). The germline V gene has CDR1 LGHDT and CDR2 YNNKEL (reference sequence). Trimming removed 6 bases at V and 3 bases at J, with 9 bases between. The CDR3 sequence is 13 residues long.

The rearrangement joins TRBV11-2 to TRBJ1-1; D possibly corresponds to TRBD1 (5 bases). The ends were cut back, 5 bases at V and 2 bases at J, with 12 bases in the middle. CDR1 and CDR2 (germline): SGHAT, FQNNGV. The CDR3 covers 14 residues. CDR3 sequence: CASSEGQGNTEAFF. The CDR3 nucleotides are TGTGCCAGCAGCGAAGGACAAGGAAACACTGAAGCTTTCTTT.

This clone was counted a single time. J is TRBJ2-7 and V is TRBV13; 10 nucleotides agree with TRBD1. Germline-derived CDR1 and CDR2 are PRHDT and FYEKMQ (reference sequence). This CDR3 is 15 amino acids long. The ends lost 5 bases at V and 3 bases at J; junction bases unmatched: 7. This CDR3 reads CASSQDRGRIYEQYF. CDR3 DNA: TGTGCCAGCAGCCAAGACAGGGGGCGAATCTACGAGCAGTACTTC.

The chain combines TRBV15 with TRBJ2-1; TRBD1 is a possible D gene (6 bases). The CDR3 extends over 16 amino acids. The germline V gene encodes CDR1 LNHNV and CDR2 YYDKDF (reference sequence). Trimming took 1 base from V and 5 from J, leaving 15 bases between them. The CDR3 nucleotides read TGTGCCACCAGCAGAGTCCCCCGGACAGACGACAATGAGCAGTTCTTC. It specifies CATSRVPRTDDNEQFF.